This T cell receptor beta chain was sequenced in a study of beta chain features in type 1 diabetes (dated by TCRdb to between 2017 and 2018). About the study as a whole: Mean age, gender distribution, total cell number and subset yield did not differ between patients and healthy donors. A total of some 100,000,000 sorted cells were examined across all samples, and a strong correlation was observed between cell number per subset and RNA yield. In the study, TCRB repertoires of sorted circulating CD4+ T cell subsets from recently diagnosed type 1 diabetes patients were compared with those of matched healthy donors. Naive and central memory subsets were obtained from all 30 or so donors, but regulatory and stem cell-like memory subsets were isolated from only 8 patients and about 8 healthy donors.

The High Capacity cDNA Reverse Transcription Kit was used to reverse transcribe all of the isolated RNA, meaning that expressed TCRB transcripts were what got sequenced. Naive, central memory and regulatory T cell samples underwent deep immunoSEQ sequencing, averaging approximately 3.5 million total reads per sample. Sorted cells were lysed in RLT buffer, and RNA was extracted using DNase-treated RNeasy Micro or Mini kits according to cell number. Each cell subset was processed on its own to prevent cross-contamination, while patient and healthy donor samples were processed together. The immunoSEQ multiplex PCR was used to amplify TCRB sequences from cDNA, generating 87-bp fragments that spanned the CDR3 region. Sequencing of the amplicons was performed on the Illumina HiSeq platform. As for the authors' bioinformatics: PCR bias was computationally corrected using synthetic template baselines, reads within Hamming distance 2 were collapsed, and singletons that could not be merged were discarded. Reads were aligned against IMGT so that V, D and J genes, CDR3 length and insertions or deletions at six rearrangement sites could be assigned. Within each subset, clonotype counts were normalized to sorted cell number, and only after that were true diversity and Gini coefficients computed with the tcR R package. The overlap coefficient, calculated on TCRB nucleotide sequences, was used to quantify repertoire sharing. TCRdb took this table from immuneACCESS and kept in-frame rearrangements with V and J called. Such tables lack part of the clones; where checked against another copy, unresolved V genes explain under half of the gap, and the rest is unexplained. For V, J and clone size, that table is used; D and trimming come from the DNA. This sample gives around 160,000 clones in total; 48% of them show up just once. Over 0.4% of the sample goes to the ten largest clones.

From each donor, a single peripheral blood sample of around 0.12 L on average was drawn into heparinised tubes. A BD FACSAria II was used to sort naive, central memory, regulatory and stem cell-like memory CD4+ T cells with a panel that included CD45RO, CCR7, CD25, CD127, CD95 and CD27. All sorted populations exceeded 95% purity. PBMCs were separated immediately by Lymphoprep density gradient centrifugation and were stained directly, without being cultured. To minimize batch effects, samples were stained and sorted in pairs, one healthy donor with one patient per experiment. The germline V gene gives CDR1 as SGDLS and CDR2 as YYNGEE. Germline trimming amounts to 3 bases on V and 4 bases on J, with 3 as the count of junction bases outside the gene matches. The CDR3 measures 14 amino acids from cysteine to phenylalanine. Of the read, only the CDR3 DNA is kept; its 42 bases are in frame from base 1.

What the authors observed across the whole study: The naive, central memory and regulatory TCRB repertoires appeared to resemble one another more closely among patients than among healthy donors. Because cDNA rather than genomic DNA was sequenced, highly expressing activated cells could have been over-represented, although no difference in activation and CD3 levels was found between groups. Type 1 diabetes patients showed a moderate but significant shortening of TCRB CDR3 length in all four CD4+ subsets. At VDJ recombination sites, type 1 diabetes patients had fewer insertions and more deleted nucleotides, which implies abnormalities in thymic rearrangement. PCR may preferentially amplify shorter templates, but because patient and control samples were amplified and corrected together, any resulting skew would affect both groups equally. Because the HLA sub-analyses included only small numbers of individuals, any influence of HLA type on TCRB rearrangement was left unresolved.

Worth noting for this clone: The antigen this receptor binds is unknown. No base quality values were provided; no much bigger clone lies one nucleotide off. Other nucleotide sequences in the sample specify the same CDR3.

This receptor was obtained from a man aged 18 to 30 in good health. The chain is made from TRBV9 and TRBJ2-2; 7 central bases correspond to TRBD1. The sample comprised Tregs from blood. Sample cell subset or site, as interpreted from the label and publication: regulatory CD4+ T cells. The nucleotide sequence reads TGTGCCAGCAGCGAGGGACAGAGCACCGGGGAGCTGTTTTTT. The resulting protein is CASSEGQSTGELFF.